The 7 T cell receptor beta chains in this list originate from one sample, sequenced in a study of T cell changes during pregnancy in multiple sclerosis (dated by TCRdb to between 2018 and 2021). The library was produced with the immunoSEQ multiplex PCR assay. TCRdb holds this immuneACCESS table with in-frame rearrangements only. Some clones are missing; in checked studies, unresolved V genes explain under half, and the rest has no known cause. For this sample there are some 21,000 clones; around four fifths appear just once. The ten most abundant clones make up less than 20% of the sample. The sample was CD8+ T cells from peripheral blood mononuclear cells, taken in the first trimester of pregnancy. The receptors shown here come from a female donor in good health, enrolled as a control in a pregnancy study.

The V gene is TRBV15, the J gene TRBJ1-5; D is unresolved. CDR3 length equals 12 residues. Germline V lookup: CDR1 LNHNV, CDR2 YYDKDF (reference sequence). Trimming took off 9 bases at V and 1 base at J, with 7 bases between the two ends. The CDR3, as DNA: TGTGCCACAGCAAACAGCAATCAGCCCCAGCATTTT. Residues: CATANSNQPQHF.

This chain connects TRBV30 to TRBJ1-5; 10 bases match TRBD1. V shed 4 bases and J 4 bases; nucleotides not matched to a gene: 4. The CDR3 has 14 amino acids. Germline lookup yields CDR1 GTSNPN and CDR2 SVGIG (reference sequence). The CDR3 coding sequence is TGTGCCTGGACCGCGGGACAGGGGAATCAGCCCCAGCATTTT. Amino acids: CAWTAGQGNQPQHF.

This clone was found a few times. The chain recombines TRBV10-2 with TRBJ2-2; 8 nucleotides agree with TRBD1. Germline V gene sequence: CDR1 WSHSY, CDR2 SAAADI. V shed 6 bases and J 3 bases; nucleotides not matched to a gene: 0. The CDR3 runs to 13 residues. The DNA for the CDR3 is TGCGCCAGCAGGGACAGGGACACCGGGGAGCTGTTTTTT. It specifies CASRDRDTGELFF.

As concerns this clone: Different DNA sequences within this sample yield the same CDR3. The chain joins TRBV28 to TRBJ1-3; TRBD1 aligns across 7 bases. In germline, CDR1 is MDHEN, CDR2 SYDVKM. The CDR3 contains 15 residues. The V segment lost 5 bases and the J segment 4 bases; nucleotides outside the gene matches: 8. CDR3: CASSPGQAGGNTIYF. The CDR3, as DNA: TGTGCCAGCAGTCCTGGACAGGCGGGAGGAAACACCATATATTTT.

This rearrangement joins TRBV5-1 to TRBJ2-1; TRBD1 aligns across 9 bases. From germline, CDR1 is SGHRS and CDR2 YFSETQ. V lost 4 bases to trimming and J lost 9 bases; unmatched junction nucleotides: 11. CDR3 size: 15 residues. CDR3 DNA: TGCGCCAGCAGCCACCGGGACAGGGAGAACAGTGAGCAGTTCTTC. It specifies CASSHRDRENSEQFF.

The rearrangement links TRBV4-1 to TRBJ2-1; possible D gene TRBD2, 7 bases. The CDR3 length is 16 residues. Trimming cost V 6 bases and J 1 base, with 16 bases left between them. Germline values: CDR1 MGHRA, CDR2 YSYEKL. As DNA, the CDR3 is TGCGCCAGCAGACGTGGGGAGGGGGAATCCTACAATGAGCAGTTCTTC. Protein sequence: CASRRGEGESYNEQFF.

The J gene is TRBJ2-7, the V gene TRBV4-3, with TRBD1 matching over 9 bases. V shed 1 base, J shed 5 bases, and the junction held 9 bases outside the gene matches. Germline loops: CDR1 LGHNA, CDR2 YSLEER. The CDR3 sequence is 16 residues long. The CDR3 nucleotides are TGCGCCAGCAGCCAAGCCCTACAGGGGGCTAAGGACGAGCAGTACTTC. It translates to CASSQALQGAKDEQYF.